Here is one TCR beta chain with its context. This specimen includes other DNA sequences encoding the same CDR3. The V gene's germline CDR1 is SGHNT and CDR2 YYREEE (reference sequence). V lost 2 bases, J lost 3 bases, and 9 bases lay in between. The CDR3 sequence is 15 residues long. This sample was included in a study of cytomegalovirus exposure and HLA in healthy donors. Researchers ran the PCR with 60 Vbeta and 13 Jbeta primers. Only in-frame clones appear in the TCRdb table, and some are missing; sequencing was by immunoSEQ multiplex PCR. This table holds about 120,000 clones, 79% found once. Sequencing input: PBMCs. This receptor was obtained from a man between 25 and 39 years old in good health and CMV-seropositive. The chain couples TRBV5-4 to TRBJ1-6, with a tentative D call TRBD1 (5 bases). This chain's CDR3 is CASSLSGGYNSPLHF. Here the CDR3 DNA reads TGTGCCAGCAGCTTATCGGGGGGCTATAATTCACCCCTCCACTTT.